One and the same sample provided the 25 T cell receptor beta chains below, sequenced in a study of shared clonotypes between healthy human individuals. Method: immunoSEQ multiplex PCR; TCRdb's copy keeps in-frame clones and lacks some. There are about 510,000 clones in the sample; 90% to 96% occur only once, and roughly 0.06% lies in the top ten. Sequences were obtained from naive CD4+ T cells sorted from blood. Subset given: CD45RA+ positively selected. These receptor sequences come from a young woman in good health.

The gene calls are TRBV5-1 and TRBJ2-5; tentatively, D is TRBD2 (6 bases). The length of the CDR3 is 16 residues. Germline lookup yields CDR1 SGHRS and CDR2 YFSETQ. V dropped 0 bases and J dropped 5 bases, with 17 bases sitting between them. The DNA for the CDR3 is TGCGCCAGCAGCTTGGATGTGGGAGGACGCGAGGAGACCCAGTACTTC. Protein product: CASSLDVGGREETQYF.

The chain combines TRBV6-6 with TRBJ2-3, with 10 bases that match TRBD2. The ends lost 3 bases at V and 6 bases at J; junction bases unmatched: 0. The length of the CDR3 is 13 residues. Per the germline V gene, CDR1 is MNHNY and CDR2 is SVGAGI (reference sequence). This chain's CDR3 is CASSYSGRDTQYF. CDR3 sequence (DNA): TGTGCCAGCAGTTATAGCGGGAGGGATACGCAGTATTTT.

About this clone: At the DNA level, this CDR3 is encoded by other sequences in the same sample as well. CDR3 residues: CASSVVAGELFF. DNA for the CDR3: TGTGCCAGCAGCGTAGTGGCGGGGGAGCTGTTTTTT. The chain carries TRBV9 and TRBJ2-2; D not certain. Trimming left V 0 bases short and J 8 bases short, with 5 bases between. The length of the CDR3 is 12 residues. Germline CDR1 and CDR2: SGDLS and YYNGEE.

This chain links TRBV27 with TRBJ2-5; 8 bases fit TRBD2. The CDR3 is 16 residues long. Germline V gene data show CDR1 as MNHEY and CDR2 as SMNVEV (reference sequence). The V segment lost 5 bases and the J segment 2 bases; nucleotides outside the gene matches: 10. CDR3 sequence (DNA): TGTGCCAGCAGTCCCATAGCGGGATCTAGTCAAGAGACCCAGTACTTC. Its translation is CASSPIAGSSQETQYF.

This sequence joins TRBV10-1 and TRBJ2-2; 9 bases are shared with TRBD2. The CDR3 sequence is 17 residues long. V lost 1 base, J lost 5 bases, and 8 bases stayed unmatched. CDR1 WNHNN and CDR2 SYGVQD come from the germline V gene (reference sequence). This chain's CDR3 is CASSELGLALTTGELFF. DNA for the CDR3: TGCGCCAGCAGTGAGTTGGGACTAGCATTGACTACCGGGGAGCTGTTTTTT.

This clone was counted a single time. V is TRBV18 and J is TRBJ2-4, with TRBD2 identical over 7 bases. Germline V gives CDR1 KGHSH, CDR2 LQKENI. This CDR3 region has 17 residues. V dropped 3 bases and J dropped 1; count of bases not matched to a gene: 9. CDR3 residues: CASSPLERGGAKNIQYF. The CDR3 region has the DNA TGTGCCAGCTCACCTCTGGAGCGGGGAGGGGCCAAAAACATTCAGTACTTC. The entire variable domain, with the rest obtained from reference TRBV18 and TRBJ2-4, is as follows: NAGVMQNPRHLVRRRGQEARLRCSPMKGHSHVYWYRQLPEEGLKFMVYLQKENIIDESGMPKERFSAEFPKEGPSILRIQQVVRGDSAAYFCASSPLERGGAKNIQYFGAGTRLSVL.

The chain employs TRBV5-1 and TRBJ1-3, with TRBD1 identical over 7 bases. In germline, CDR1 is SGHRS, CDR2 YFSETQ. The CDR3 totals 18 residues. V was pared by 0 bases and J by 0 bases, with 9 bases of the junction left unmatched. In DNA form, the CDR3 reads TGCGCCAGCAGCTTGGGGCCCCGGGACAGCGACTCTGGAAACACCATATATTTT. Translated, it gives CASSLGPRDSDSGNTIYF.

There are a few counts of this clone. The sample holds other DNA sequences that translate to the same CDR3. The chain carries TRBV6-1 and TRBJ2-7, with 13 bases matching TRBD2. The CDR3 is 14 amino acids. V lost 6 bases to trimming and J lost 1 base; unmatched junction nucleotides: 0. Germline CDR1 and CDR2: MNHNS and SASEGT. CDR3 in DNA: TGTGCCAGCAGGGGACTAGCGGGGTCCTACGAGCAGTACTTC. Its protein is CASRGLAGSYEQYF.

The CDR3 sequence is CASVARQGRLGGYTF. The CDR3 DNA is TGTGCCAGCGTCGCTAGACAGGGCCGTCTGGGCGGCTACACCTTC. The V and J genes are TRBV6-5 and TRBJ1-2; 7 bases are shared with TRBD1. Germline CDR1 reads MNHEY; CDR2 reads SVGAGI. The CDR3 loop spans 15 amino acids. J gave up 8 bases and V 8 bases, and 17 bases lay outside the gene matches.

The chain combines TRBV6-1 with TRBJ2-7; D is ambiguous. CDR1 is MNHNS, CDR2 SASEGT, per germline. The CDR3 is made up of 13 amino acids. V was pared by 4 bases and J by 6 bases, with 13 bases between. The CDR3 bases are TGTGCCAGCAGTGTCGCGGAATCGGGCGAGCAGTACTTC. It encodes CASSVAESGEQYF.

The chain combines TRBV6-1 with TRBJ2-2, with 14 bases matching TRBD2. The CDR3 is made up of 20 amino acids. CDR1 is MNHNS, CDR2 SASEGT, per germline. V lost 3 bases and J lost 1; bases outside the gene matches: 10. The CDR3 nucleotides read TGTGCCAGCAGTGACGCCCCGGGACTAGCGGGAGAGCGGAACACCGGGGAGCTGTTTTTT. Translation gives CASSDAPGLAGERNTGELFF.

This chain links TRBV18 with TRBJ2-2; 11 positions match TRBD2. CDR3 length equals 16 residues. Per germline, CDR1 KGHSH and CDR2 LQKENI. J was trimmed by 5 bases and V by 2 bases; bases with no gene match: 4. The CDR3 sequence: CASSPWLAGGTGELFF. The DNA for the CDR3 is TGTGCCAGCTCACCATGGCTAGCGGGAGGTACCGGGGAGCTGTTTTTT.

The chain links TRBV4-2 to TRBJ2-1; 11 bases are shared with TRBD2. This CDR3 comprises 19 residues. Germline loops: CDR1 LGHNA, CDR2 YNFKEQ. The junction had 15 bases not matched to a gene; V was cut back by 7 bases and J by 1 base. CDR3 nucleotides: TGTGCCAGCACCCCTAGTTTCCCGACTAGCGGGATGTCCTACAATGAGCAGTTCTTC. It specifies CASTPSFPTSGMSYNEQFF.

The V gene is TRBV7-9, the J gene TRBJ1-1; D not certain. Trimming removed 3 bases from V and 1 base from J, with 18 bases in between. The germline gives CDR1 SEHNR, CDR2 FQNEAQ (reference sequence). The CDR3 has 17 residues. The CDR3 DNA reads as TGTGCCAGCAGCTTTCCTAAGACTAGGACCGCGAACACTGAAGCTTTCTTT. It codes for CASSFPKTRTANTEAFF. The whole variable domain, filled in from reference TRBV7-9 and TRBJ1-1, reads DTGVSQNPRHKITKRGQNVTFRCDPISEHNRLYWYRQTLGQGPEFLTYFQNEAQLEKSRLLSDRFSAERPKGSFSTLEIQRTEQGDSAMYLCASSFPKTRTANTEAFFGQGTRLTVV.

The genes are TRBV28 and TRBJ1-1; 8 positions match TRBD1. The CDR3 extends over 15 amino acids. The germline gives CDR1 MDHEN, CDR2 SYDVKM. The J segment lost 1 base and the V segment lost 8 bases, leaving 9 bases of the junction unmatched. In nucleotides, the CDR3 is TGTGCCAGCCACCCCCGGACAGGGAAGAACACTGAAGCTTTCTTT. Its translation is CASHPRTGKNTEAFF.

The chain couples TRBV6-5 to TRBJ2-5; no clear D gene. The V gene lost 0 bases and the J gene lost 5 bases, with 16 bases spanning the gap. This CDR3 is 16 amino acids long. CDR1 MNHEY and CDR2 SVGAGI come from the germline V gene. The CDR3 nucleotides are TGTGCCAGCAGTTACTCGACCGTACTCCTGACGGAGACCCAGTACTTC. This codes for CASSYSTVLLTETQYF.

The CDR3: CASRKASGQETQYF. CDR3 nucleotide sequence: TGTGCCAGCAGGAAGGCTAGCGGCCAAGAGACCCAGTACTTC. The chain has TRBV5-4 and TRBJ2-5; the match to TRBD2 covers 7 bases. CDR1 and CDR2 from the germline V gene are SGHNT and YYREEE (reference sequence). The CDR3 loop spans 14 amino acids. V was clipped by 5 bases and J by 1 base; unmatched bases: 5.

J is TRBJ2-1 and V is TRBV9, with TRBD2 matching over 7 bases. V shed 1 base and J 4 bases; nucleotides not matched to a gene: 5. The germline V gene encodes CDR1 SGDLS and CDR2 YYNGEE. CDR3 length equals 15 residues. CDR3 in amino acids: CASSVSGEGYNEQFF. CDR3 coding DNA: TGTGCCAGCAGCGTATCCGGGGAGGGGTACAATGAGCAGTTCTTC.

J is TRBJ1-2 and V is TRBV28; 9 positions match TRBD1. The CDR3 is 15 amino acids. CDR1 and CDR2 from the germline V gene are MDHEN and SYDVKM. V was clipped by 7 bases and J by 4 bases; unmatched bases: 10. The CDR3 bases are TGTGCCAGCACCCCCGGGGGGACAGGGACCTATGGCTACACCTTC. It translates to CASTPGGTGTYGYTF.

The genes are TRBV9 and TRBJ1-2; no clear D gene. CDR1 is SGDLS and CDR2 is YYNGEE in the germline V gene. Trimming stripped 1 base from V and 4 bases from J, with 11 bases between. This CDR3 has 14 residues. CDR3 amino acids: CASSVSGEGYGYTF. The CDR3 region has the DNA TGTGCCAGCAGCGTATCCGGGGAGGGCTATGGCTACACCTTC.

The chain carries TRBV6-1 and TRBJ2-7; weak D call: TRBD2 (6 bases). Deletions cut 1 base from V and 4 bases from J, with 14 bases between. Germline values: CDR1 MNHNS, CDR2 SASEGT. The CDR3 consists of 15 residues. The CDR3 region is CASSEEGGMGYEQYF. DNA of the CDR3: TGTGCCAGCAGTGAAGAGGGCGGGATGGGGTACGAGCAGTACTTC.

This clone has just one count. DNA of the CDR3: TGCGCCAGCAGCATACTAGCGGAGGGAGGTACAGATACGCAGTATTTT. Encoded protein: CASSILAEGGTDTQYF. This chain joins TRBV5-1 and TRBJ2-3; 8 nucleotides match TRBD2. The germline V gene has CDR1 SGHRS and CDR2 YFSETQ. V was clipped by 4 bases and J by 3 bases; unmatched bases: 10. This CDR3 has 16 amino acids.

The gene calls are TRBV4-2 and TRBJ2-3; D unclear. Trimming removed 4 bases from V and 2 bases from J, with 1 base in between. The CDR3 runs 11 residues. Germline values: CDR1 LGHNA, CDR2 YNFKEQ. CDR3 protein: CASSLTDTQYF. The CDR3, as DNA: TGTGCCAGCAGCCTCACAGATACGCAGTATTTT.

V is TRBV5-1 and J is TRBJ2-2; 8 positions agree with TRBD1. The CDR3 has 16 amino acids. V gave up 1 base and J gave up 1 base; unmatched junction bases: 3. The germline V gene has CDR1 SGHRS and CDR2 YFSETQ. This CDR3 is CASSLFGTGNTGELFF. CDR3 sequence (DNA): TGCGCCAGCAGCTTGTTCGGGACAGGGAACACCGGGGAGCTGTTTTTT.

The V call is TRBV6-1, the J call TRBJ2-3; D is unclear. This CDR3 comprises 12 residues. Trimming took off 3 bases at V and 8 bases at J, with 9 bases between the two ends. The germline V gene has CDR1 MNHNS and CDR2 SASEGT. The CDR3 region is CASSEFQATQYF. In nucleotides, the CDR3 is TGTGCCAGCAGTGAGTTCCAGGCTACGCAGTATTTT.